The 4 T cell receptor beta chains in this list originate from one sample, sequenced in a study of blood T cell repertoires in COVID-19. Clones were sequenced by immunoSEQ multiplex PCR, and TCRdb holds only the in-frame ones, with some missing. Of 100,000 to 150,000 clones in the sample, roughly 90% were seen once. The specimen was PBMCs or T cells enriched from blood (not recorded which). These receptors came from a woman between 50 and 59 years old who had recovered from COVID-19.

The chain joins TRBV15 to TRBJ1-2; the D is unclear. Per the germline V gene, CDR1 is LNHNV and CDR2 is YYDKDF (reference sequence). The CDR3 totals 14 residues. Trimming pared 0 bases from V and 5 bases from J, leaving 10 bases between. CDR3 residues: CATSRDGAAYGYTF. The DNA of the CDR3 is TGTGCCACCAGCAGAGATGGAGCAGCTTATGGCTACACCTTC.

This clone appeared a few times. The J gene is TRBJ2-7, the V gene TRBV7-2; 9 bases fit TRBD2. This CDR3 spans 16 amino acids. CDR1 SGHTA and CDR2 FQGNSA come from the germline V gene. Trimming took 0 bases from V and 1 from J; bases not matched to a gene: 4. The CDR3 DNA reads TGTGCCAGCAGCTTAGCGCCGAGCGGGGGGTCCTACGAGCAGTACTTC. Translating it yields CASSLAPSGGSYEQYF.

This clone was observed a single time. The J gene is TRBJ1-6, the V gene TRBV2, with 10 bases identical to TRBD1. Germline V gene sequence: CDR1 SNHLY, CDR2 FYNNEI. The ends lost 4 bases at V and 8 bases at J; junction bases unmatched: 5. The CDR3 runs 15 residues. CDR3 DNA: TGTGCCAGCAGTGGCCGGGACAGGGGATATTCACCCCTCCACTTT. Amino acids: CASSGRDRGYSPLHF.

The chain carries TRBV9 and TRBJ1-1; weak D call: TRBD1 (5 bases). V shed 1 base and J shed 3 bases, with 13 bases lying between them. The CDR3 loop spans 15 amino acids. Germline V lookup: CDR1 SGDLS, CDR2 YYNGEE. The CDR3 nucleotides are TGTGCCAGCAGCGTATCGTACCCGGGGGACACTGAAGCTTTCTTT. Its protein product is CASSVSYPGDTEAFF.